This TCR beta chain was observed in a study of OX40 agonist ivuxolimab in advanced cancers. In germline, CDR1 is SGHAT, CDR2 FQNNGV. This CDR3 has 11 residues. V was clipped by 11 bases and J by 6 bases, with 13 bases between them. Data came from immunoSEQ multiplex PCR; TCRdb stores just in-frame clones and leaves some out. This table holds 70,000 to 85,000 clones, about 86% found once. The chain couples TRBV11-2 to TRBJ1-2; D is ambiguous. This sequence originates from an adult with an advanced solid tumor such as melanoma, head and neck, liver or kidney cancer. The sample here was CD4+ or CD8+ T cells sorted from blood, taken in a trial of the OX40 agonist ivuxolimab. The CDR3 nucleotides are TGTGCCGCGGAAGGGTTGGATGGCTACACCTTC. Translated, it gives CAAEGLDGYTF.